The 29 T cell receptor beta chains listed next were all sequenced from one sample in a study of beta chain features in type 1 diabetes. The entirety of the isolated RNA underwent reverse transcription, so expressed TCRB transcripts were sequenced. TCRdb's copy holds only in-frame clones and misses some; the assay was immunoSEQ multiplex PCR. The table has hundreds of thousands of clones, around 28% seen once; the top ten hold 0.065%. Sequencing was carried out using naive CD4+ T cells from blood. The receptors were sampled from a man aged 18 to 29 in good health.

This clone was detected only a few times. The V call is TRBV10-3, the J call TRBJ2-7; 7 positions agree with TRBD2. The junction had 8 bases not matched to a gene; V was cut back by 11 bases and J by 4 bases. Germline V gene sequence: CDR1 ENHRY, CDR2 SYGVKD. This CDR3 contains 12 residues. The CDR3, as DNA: TGTGCCGCGGCGTGGGAGGGATACGAGCAGTACTTC. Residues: CAAAWEGYEQYF.

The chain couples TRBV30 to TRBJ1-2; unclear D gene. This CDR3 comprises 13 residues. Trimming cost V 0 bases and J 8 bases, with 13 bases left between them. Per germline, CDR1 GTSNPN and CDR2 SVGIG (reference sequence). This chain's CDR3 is CAWSVRLGMGYTF. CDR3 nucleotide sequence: TGTGCCTGGAGTGTACGACTGGGTATGGGCTACACCTTC.

CDR3 protein: CAWSPGQGETDTQYF. Written as DNA, the CDR3 is TGTGCCTGGTCCCCGGGACAGGGAGAAACAGATACGCAGTATTTT. The V gene is TRBV30, the J gene TRBJ2-3; the match to TRBD1 covers 9 bases. Germline values: CDR1 GTSNPN, CDR2 SVGIG (reference sequence). The CDR3 contains 15 residues. V shed 5 bases and J 3 bases; nucleotides not matched to a gene: 9.

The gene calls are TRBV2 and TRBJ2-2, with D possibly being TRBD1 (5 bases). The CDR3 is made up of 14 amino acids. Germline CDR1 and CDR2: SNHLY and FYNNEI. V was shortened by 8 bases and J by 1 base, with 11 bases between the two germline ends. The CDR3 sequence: CASQGRRNTGELFF. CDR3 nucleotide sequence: TGTGCCAGCCAGGGCAGGAGGAACACCGGGGAGCTGTTTTTT.

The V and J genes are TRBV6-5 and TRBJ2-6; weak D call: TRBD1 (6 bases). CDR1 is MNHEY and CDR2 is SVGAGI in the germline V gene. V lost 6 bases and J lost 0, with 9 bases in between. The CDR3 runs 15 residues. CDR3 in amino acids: CASRDRPSGANVLTF. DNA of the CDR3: TGTGCCAGCAGAGACAGGCCCTCTGGGGCCAACGTCCTGACTTTC.

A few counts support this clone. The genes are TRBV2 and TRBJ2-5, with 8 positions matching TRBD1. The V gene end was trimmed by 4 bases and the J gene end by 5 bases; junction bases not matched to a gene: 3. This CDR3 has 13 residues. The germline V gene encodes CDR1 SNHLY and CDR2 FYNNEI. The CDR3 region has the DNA TGTGCCAGCAGTGGACAGGGGCCGGAGACCCAGTACTTC. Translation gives CASSGQGPETQYF. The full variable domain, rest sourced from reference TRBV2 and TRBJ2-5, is EPEVTQTPSHQVTQMGQEVILRCVPISNHLYFYWYRQILGQKVEFLVSFYNNEISEKSEIFDDQFSVERPDGSNFTLKIRSTKLEDSAMYFCASSGQGPETQYFGPGTRLLVL.

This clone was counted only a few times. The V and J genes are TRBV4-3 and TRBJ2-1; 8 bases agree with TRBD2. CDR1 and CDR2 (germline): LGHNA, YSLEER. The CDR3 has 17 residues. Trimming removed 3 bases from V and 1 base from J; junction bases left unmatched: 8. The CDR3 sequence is CASSQYSGSGSYNEQFF. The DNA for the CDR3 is TGCGCCAGCAGCCAGTACAGCGGGAGTGGGTCCTACAATGAGCAGTTCTTC.

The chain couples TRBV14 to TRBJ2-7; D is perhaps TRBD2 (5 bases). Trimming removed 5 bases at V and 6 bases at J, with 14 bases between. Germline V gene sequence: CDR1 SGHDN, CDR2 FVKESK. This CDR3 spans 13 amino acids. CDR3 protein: CASSEALRGEQYF. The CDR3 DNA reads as TGTGCCAGCAGCGAGGCCCTACGGGGCGAGCAGTACTTC.

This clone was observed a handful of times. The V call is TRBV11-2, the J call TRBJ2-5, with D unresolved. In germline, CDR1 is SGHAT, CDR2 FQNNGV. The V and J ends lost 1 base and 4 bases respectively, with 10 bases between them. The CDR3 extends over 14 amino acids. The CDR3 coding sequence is TGTGCCAGCAGCTTAGGACCCCGCGGAGAGACCCAGTACTTC. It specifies CASSLGPRGETQYF. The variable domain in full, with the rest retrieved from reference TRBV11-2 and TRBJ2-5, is EAGVAQSPRYKIIEKRQSVAFWCNPISGHATLYWYQQILGQGPKLLIQFQNNGVVDDSQLPKDRFSAERLKGVDSTLKIQPAKLEDSAVYLCASSLGPRGETQYFGPGTRLLVL.

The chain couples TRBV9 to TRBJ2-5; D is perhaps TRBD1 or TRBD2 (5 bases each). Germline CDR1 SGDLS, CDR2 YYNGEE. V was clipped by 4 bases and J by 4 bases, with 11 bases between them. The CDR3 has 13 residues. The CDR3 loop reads CASSPAGTETQYF. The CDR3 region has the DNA TGTGCCAGCAGCCCGGCAGGGACAGAGACCCAGTACTTC.

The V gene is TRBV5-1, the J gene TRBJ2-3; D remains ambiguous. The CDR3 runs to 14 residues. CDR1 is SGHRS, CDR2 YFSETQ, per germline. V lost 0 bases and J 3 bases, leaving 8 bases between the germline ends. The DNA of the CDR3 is TGCGCCAGCAGCTTGGAGGTCTCAACAGATACGCAGTATTTT. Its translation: CASSLEVSTDTQYF.

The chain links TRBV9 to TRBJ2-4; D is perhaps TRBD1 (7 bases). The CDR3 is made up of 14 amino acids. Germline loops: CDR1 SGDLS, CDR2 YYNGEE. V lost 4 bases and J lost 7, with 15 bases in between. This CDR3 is CASSPSTGRNIQYF. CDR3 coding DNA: TGTGCCAGCAGCCCGTCGACAGGGAGGAACATTCAGTACTTC.

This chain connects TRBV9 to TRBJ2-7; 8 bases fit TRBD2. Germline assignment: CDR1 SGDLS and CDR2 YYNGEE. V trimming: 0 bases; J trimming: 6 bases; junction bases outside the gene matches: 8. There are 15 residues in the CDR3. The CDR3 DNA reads TGTGCCAGCAGCGTAGGAGCGGGGGCACAGGCCGAGCAGTACTTC. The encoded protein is CASSVGAGAQAEQYF.

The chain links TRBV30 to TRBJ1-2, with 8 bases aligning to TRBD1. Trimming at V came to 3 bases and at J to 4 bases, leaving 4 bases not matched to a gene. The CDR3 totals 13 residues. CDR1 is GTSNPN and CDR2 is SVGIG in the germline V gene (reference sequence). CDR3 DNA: TGTGCCTGGAGGAGGACAGGGAGCTATGGCTACACCTTC. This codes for CAWRRTGSYGYTF.

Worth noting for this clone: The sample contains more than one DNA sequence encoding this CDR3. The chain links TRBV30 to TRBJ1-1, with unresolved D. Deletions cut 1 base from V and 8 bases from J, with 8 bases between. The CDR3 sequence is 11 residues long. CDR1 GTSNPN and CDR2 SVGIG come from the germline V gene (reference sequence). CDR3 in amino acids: CAWSAVTEAFF. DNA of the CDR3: TGTGCCTGGAGTGCCGTCACCGAAGCTTTCTTT.

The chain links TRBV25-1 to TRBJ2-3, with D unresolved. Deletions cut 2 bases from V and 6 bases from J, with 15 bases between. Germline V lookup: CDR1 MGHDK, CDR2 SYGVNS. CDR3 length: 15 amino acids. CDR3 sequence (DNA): TGTGCCAGCAGTGAAAGGGCACTCATTGGGGATACGCAGTATTTT. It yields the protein CASSERALIGDTQYF.

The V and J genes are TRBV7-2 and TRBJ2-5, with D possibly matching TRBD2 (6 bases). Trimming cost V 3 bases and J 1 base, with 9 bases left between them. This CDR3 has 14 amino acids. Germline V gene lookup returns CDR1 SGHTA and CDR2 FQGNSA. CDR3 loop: CASSLIAAQETQYF. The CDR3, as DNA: TGTGCCAGCAGCTTGATAGCGGCCCAAGAGACCCAGTACTTC.

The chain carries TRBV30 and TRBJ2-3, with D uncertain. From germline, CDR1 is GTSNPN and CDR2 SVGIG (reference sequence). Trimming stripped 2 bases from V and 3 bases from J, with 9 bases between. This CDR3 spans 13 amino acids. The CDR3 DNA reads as TGTGCCTGGAGTCCGGATGGGACAGATACGCAGTATTTT. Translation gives CAWSPDGTDTQYF.

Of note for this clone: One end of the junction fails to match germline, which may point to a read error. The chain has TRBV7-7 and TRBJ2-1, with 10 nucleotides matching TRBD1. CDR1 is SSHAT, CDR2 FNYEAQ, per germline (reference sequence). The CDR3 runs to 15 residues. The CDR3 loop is CASSSHPGQGSEQFF. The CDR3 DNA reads TGTGCTAGCAGCTCGCATCCGGGACAGGGGAGTGAGCAGTTCTTC.

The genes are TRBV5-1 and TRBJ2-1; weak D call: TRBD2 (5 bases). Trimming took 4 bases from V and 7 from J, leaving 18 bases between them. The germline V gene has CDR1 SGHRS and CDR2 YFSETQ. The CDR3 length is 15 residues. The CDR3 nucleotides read TGCGCCAGCAGCCCACCCGGCGGGCGAAGAAATGAGCAGTTCTTC. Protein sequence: CASSPPGGRRNEQFF.

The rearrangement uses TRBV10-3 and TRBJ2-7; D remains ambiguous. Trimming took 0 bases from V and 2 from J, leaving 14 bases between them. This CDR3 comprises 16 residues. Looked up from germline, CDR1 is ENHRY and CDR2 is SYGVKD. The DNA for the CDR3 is TGTGCCATCAGTGAGTCCCCACCTGACCGGACCTACGAGCAGTACTTC. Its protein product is CAISESPPDRTYEQYF.

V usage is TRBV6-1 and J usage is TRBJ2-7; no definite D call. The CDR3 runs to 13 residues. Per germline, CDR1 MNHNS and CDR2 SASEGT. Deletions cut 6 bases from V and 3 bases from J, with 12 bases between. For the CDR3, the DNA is TGTGCCAGCAGCCCACAAGGCCTCTACGAGCAGTACTTC. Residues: CASSPQGLYEQYF.

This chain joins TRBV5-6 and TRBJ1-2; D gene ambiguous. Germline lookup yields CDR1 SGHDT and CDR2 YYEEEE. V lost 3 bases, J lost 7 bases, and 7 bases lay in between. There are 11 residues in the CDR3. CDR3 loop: CASSSRTGYTF. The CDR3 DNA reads TGTGCCAGCAGCTCCAGGACTGGCTACACCTTC.

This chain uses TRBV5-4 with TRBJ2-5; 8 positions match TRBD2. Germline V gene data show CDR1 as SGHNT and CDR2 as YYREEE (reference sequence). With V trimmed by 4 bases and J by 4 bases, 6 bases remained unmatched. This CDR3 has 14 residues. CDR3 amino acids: CASSQLAARETQYF. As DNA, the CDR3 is TGTGCCAGCAGCCAACTAGCGGCCCGAGAGACCCAGTACTTC. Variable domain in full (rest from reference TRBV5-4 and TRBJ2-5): ETGVTQSPTHLIKTRGQQVTLRCSSQSGHNTVSWYQQALGQGPQFIFQYYREEENGRGNFPPRFSGLQFPNYSSELNVNALELDDSALYLCASSQLAARETQYFGPGTRLLVL.

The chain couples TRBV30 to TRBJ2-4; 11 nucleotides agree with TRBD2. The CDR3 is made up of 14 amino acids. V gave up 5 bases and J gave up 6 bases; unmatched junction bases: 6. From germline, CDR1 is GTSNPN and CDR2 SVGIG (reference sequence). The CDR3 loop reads CAWGTSGRGNIQYF. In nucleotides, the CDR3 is TGTGCCTGGGGAACTAGCGGGAGAGGAAACATTCAGTACTTC.

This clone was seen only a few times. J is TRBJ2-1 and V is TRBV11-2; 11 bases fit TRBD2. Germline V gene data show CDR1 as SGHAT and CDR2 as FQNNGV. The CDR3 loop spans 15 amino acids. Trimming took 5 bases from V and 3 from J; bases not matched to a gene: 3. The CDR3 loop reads CASSAGLADYNEQFF. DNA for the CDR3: TGTGCCAGCAGCGCGGGACTAGCGGACTACAATGAGCAGTTCTTC. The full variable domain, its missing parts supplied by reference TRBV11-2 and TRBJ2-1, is EAGVAQSPRYKIIEKRQSVAFWCNPISGHATLYWYQQILGQGPKLLIQFQNNGVVDDSQLPKDRFSAERLKGVDSTLKIQPAKLEDSAVYLCASSAGLADYNEQFFGPGTRLTVL.

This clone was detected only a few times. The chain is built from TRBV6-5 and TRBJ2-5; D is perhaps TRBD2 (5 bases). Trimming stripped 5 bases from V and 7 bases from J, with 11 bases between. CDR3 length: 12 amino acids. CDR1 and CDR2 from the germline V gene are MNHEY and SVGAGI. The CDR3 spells CASSAGRVTQYF. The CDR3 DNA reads TGTGCCAGCAGTGCGGGCCGAGTGACCCAGTACTTC.

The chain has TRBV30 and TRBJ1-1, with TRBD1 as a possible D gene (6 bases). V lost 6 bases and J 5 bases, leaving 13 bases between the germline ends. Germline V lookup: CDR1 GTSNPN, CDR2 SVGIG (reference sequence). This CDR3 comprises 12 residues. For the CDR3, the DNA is TGTGCCTGCCGGGGGCTTGGGACTGAAGCTTTCTTT. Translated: CACRGLGTEAFF.

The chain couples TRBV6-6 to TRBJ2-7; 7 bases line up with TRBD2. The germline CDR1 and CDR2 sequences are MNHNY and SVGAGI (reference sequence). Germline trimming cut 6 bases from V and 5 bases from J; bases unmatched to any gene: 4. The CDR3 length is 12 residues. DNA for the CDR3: TGTGCCAGCAGCCCCGCGGGAGACGAGCAGTACTTC. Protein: CASSPAGDEQYF.